The 10 T cell receptor beta chains below come from one sample, sequenced in a study of blood T cell repertoires in COVID-19. The data were produced by immunoSEQ multiplex PCR, yet TCRdb's version contains in-frame clones alone and is incomplete. The table includes tens of thousands of clones, about four fifths detected once. The sample comprised peripheral blood. The source of these receptors is a woman in her 70s with acute or convalescent COVID-19.

The V and J genes are TRBV4-1 and TRBJ1-2, with a tentative D call TRBD1 (5 bases). Germline CDR1 reads MGHRA; CDR2 reads YSYEKL. The CDR3 is 19 residues long. Deletions cut 1 base from V and 0 bases from J, with 21 bases between. This CDR3 reads CASSQVYLSGPSANYGYTF. DNA of the CDR3: TGCGCCAGCAGCCAAGTTTATCTGTCAGGGCCCTCCGCTAACTATGGCTACACCTTC.

The chain recombines TRBV9 with TRBJ1-1, with D unclear. V lost 2 bases and J 0 bases, leaving 8 bases between the germline ends. Germline CDR1 is SGDLS and CDR2 is YYNGEE. CDR3 length: 14 residues. The CDR3 DNA is TGTGCCAGCAGCGTGTACAGCATGAACACTGAAGCTTTCTTT. Its translation: CASSVYSMNTEAFF. Based on the CDR3 plus reference TRBV9 and TRBJ1-1, the full variable domain is DSGVTQTPKHLITATGQRVTLRCSPRSGDLSVYWYQQSLDQGLQFLIQYYNGEERAKGNILERFSAQQFPDLHSELNLSSLELGDSALYFCASSVYSMNTEAFFGQGTRLTVV.

Concerning this clone itself: Within the sample, other DNA sequences also encode this same CDR3. The V and J genes are TRBV18 and TRBJ2-7; 15 bases are shared with TRBD2. V dropped 3 bases and J dropped 4; count of bases not matched to a gene: 4. The CDR3 extends over 16 amino acids. In germline, CDR1 is KGHSH, CDR2 LQKENI. This CDR3 reads CASSPPGLAGGYEQYF. The CDR3 DNA reads TGTGCCAGCTCACCGCCGGGACTAGCGGGAGGTTACGAGCAGTACTTC.

This clone was detected only a few times. The chain combines TRBV3-1 (or the pseudogene TRBV3-2) with TRBJ1-2, with a tentative D call TRBD1 (5 bases). There are 15 residues in the CDR3. V lost 1 base to trimming and J lost 0 bases, with 9 bases between them. CDR1 is LGHDT and CDR2 is YNNKEL in the germline V gene (reference sequence). The CDR3, as DNA: TGTGCCAGCAGCCAAGTGGTAGGGGCTAACTATGGCTACACCTTC. Its protein product is CASSQVVGANYGYTF.

This rearrangement joins TRBV7-3 to TRBJ2-1; 8 nucleotides agree with TRBD1. The CDR3 spans 16 residues. CDR1 and CDR2 from the germline V gene are SGHTA and FQGTGA. J was trimmed by 4 bases and V by 4 bases; bases with no gene match: 9. CDR3 amino acids: CASSSAGTGGYNEQFF. CDR3 nucleotide sequence: TGTGCCAGCAGCTCAGCCGGGACAGGAGGTTACAATGAGCAGTTCTTC.

The chain carries TRBV5-6 and TRBJ1-2, with a tentative D call TRBD1 (6 bases). CDR3 length equals 14 residues. V lost 4 bases, J lost 5 bases, and 15 bases lay in between. The germline CDR1 and CDR2 sequences are SGHDT and YYEEEE. The CDR3 region is CASSIDGGGYGYTF. CDR3 nucleotides: TGTGCCAGCAGCATAGATGGGGGCGGGTATGGCTACACCTTC.

The chain is built from TRBV6-5 and TRBJ1-6; D uncertain. The CDR3 is 13 amino acids. Germline V gives CDR1 MNHEY, CDR2 SVGAGI. Trimming cost V 6 bases and J 8 bases, with 11 bases left between them. DNA for the CDR3: TGTGCCAGCAGAGTCGTAGCCTATTCACCCCTCCACTTT. It translates to CASRVVAYSPLHF.

The chain joins TRBV28 to TRBJ1-3; D unresolved. CDR1 and CDR2 (germline): MDHEN, SYDVKM. The CDR3 covers 15 residues. The V end was cut by 7 bases, the J end by 0 bases, with 13 bases between. For the CDR3, the DNA is TGTGCCAGCACCAGCCGACCTAGCTCTGGAAACACCATATATTTT. It codes for CASTSRPSSGNTIYF.

This chain joins TRBV9 and TRBJ2-4; 7 nucleotides match TRBD1. This CDR3 region has 16 residues. The ends lost 7 bases at V and 0 bases at J; junction bases unmatched: 10. In germline, CDR1 is SGDLS, CDR2 YYNGEE. The CDR3 DNA reads as TGTGCCAGCGTCCCGGGACAGAGAGTAGCCAAAAACATTCAGTACTTC. Amino acid sequence: CASVPGQRVAKNIQYF.

This sequence joins TRBV5-1 and TRBJ1-1; perhaps TRBD1 as D (6 bases). Germline-derived CDR1 and CDR2 are SGHRS and YFSETQ. The CDR3 is 14 residues long. Trimming left V 4 bases short and J 8 bases short, with 18 bases between. CDR3 bases: TGCGCCAGCAGCATGTTCAACAGGGATCCCGAAGCTTTCTTT. Translating it yields CASSMFNRDPEAFF. Using reference TRBV5-1 and TRBJ1-1 for the parts outside the CDR3, the full variable domain is KAGVTQTPRYLIKTRGQQVTLSCSPISGHRSVSWYQQTPGQGLQFLFEYFSETQRNKGNFPGRFSGRQFSNSRSEMNVSTLELGDSALYLCASSMFNRDPEAFFGQGTRLTVV.